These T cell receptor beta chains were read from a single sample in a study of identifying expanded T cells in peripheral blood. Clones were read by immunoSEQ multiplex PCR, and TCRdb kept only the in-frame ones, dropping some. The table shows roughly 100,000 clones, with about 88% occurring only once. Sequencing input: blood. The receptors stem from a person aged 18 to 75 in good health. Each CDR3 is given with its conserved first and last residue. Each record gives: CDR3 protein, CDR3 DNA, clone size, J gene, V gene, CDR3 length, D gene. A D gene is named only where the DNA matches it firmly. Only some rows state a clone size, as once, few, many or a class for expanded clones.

CDR3aa: CTSSQDQGLDASDTQYF
CDR3nt: TGCACCAGCAGCCAAGACCAGGGCCTTGATGCGTCAGATACGCAGTATTTT
abundance: once
j_gene: TRBJ2-3
v_gene: TRBV1
len: 17
d_gene: -

CDR3aa: CASSPNRAGEQYF
CDR3nt: TGTGCCAGCAGCCCGAATAGGGCAGGCGAGCAGTACTTC
abundance: -
j_gene: TRBJ2-7
v_gene: TRBV4-2
len: 13
d_gene: -

CDR3aa: CASSSDRIAYNEQFF
CDR3nt: TGCGCCAGCAGCTCAGACAGAATTGCCTACAATGAGCAGTTCTTC
abundance: -
j_gene: TRBJ2-1
v_gene: TRBV5-1
len: 15
d_gene: -

CDR3aa: CASSYETGLSAGELFF
CDR3nt: TGCGCCAGCAGTTACGAAACAGGGTTAAGCGCCGGGGAGCTGTTTTTT
abundance: -
j_gene: TRBJ2-2
v_gene: TRBV5-1
len: 16
d_gene: -

CDR3aa: CASSPQSGSSFNEQFF
CDR3nt: TGTGCCAGCAGCCCACAAAGCGGGAGCTCCTTCAATGAGCAGTTCTTC
abundance: -
j_gene: TRBJ2-1
v_gene: TRBV11-3
len: 16
d_gene: TRBD2

CDR3aa: CASRTRGWADTQYF
CDR3nt: TGTGCCAGCCGAACGAGAGGATGGGCAGATACGCAGTATTTT
abundance: -
j_gene: TRBJ2-3
v_gene: TRBV7-2
len: 14
d_gene: -

CDR3aa: CASSHQGASAYEQYF
CDR3nt: TGCGCCAGCAGCCACCAGGGCGCTAGTGCCTACGAGCAGTACTTC
abundance: -
j_gene: TRBJ2-7
v_gene: TRBV4-1
len: 15
d_gene: -

CDR3aa: CAWSVQSYSPLHF
CDR3nt: TGTGCCTGGAGTGTACAGTCATACTCACCCCTCCACTTT
abundance: -
j_gene: TRBJ1-6
v_gene: TRBV30
len: 13
d_gene: -

CDR3aa: CATSRGTVVNTEAFF
CDR3nt: TGTGCCACCAGCAGAGGTACAGTTGTGAACACTGAAGCTTTCTTT
abundance: -
j_gene: TRBJ1-1
v_gene: TRBV15
len: 15
d_gene: -

CDR3aa: CASSEDGTGELFF
CDR3nt: TGTGCCAGCAGTGAAGACGGGACCGGGGAGCTGTTTTTT
abundance: -
j_gene: TRBJ2-2
v_gene: TRBV2
len: 13
d_gene: -

CDR3aa: CASSSETSGPSPVEQFF
CDR3nt: TGTGCCAGCAGCTCGGAGACTAGCGGGCCGTCCCCTGTTGAGCAGTTCTTC
abundance: -
j_gene: TRBJ2-1
v_gene: TRBV7-9
len: 17
d_gene: TRBD2

CDR3aa: CASCPLTGTAAQPQHF
CDR3nt: TGTGCCAGCTGCCCTTTAACCGGGACAGCTGCTCAGCCCCAGCATTTT
abundance: -
j_gene: TRBJ1-5
v_gene: TRBV28
len: 16
d_gene: TRBD1

CDR3aa: CATSARQSSNTEAFF
CDR3nt: TGTGCCACCAGCGCCCGACAGTCGTCGAACACTGAAGCTTTCTTT
abundance: -
j_gene: TRBJ1-1
v_gene: TRBV15
len: 15
d_gene: -

CDR3aa: CASSLKLAEGVQYF
CDR3nt: TGCGCCAGCAGCTTGAAACTAGCGGAGGGGGTTCAGTACTTC
abundance: -
j_gene: TRBJ2-4
v_gene: TRBV5-1
len: 14
d_gene: TRBD2

CDR3aa: CASSQDLWAQETQYF
CDR3nt: TGCGCCAGCAGCCAAGATCTGTGGGCGCAAGAGACCCAGTACTTC
abundance: few
j_gene: TRBJ2-5
v_gene: TRBV4-1
len: 15
d_gene: -

CDR3aa: CASSPQDRVETQYF
CDR3nt: TGTGCCAGCAGCCCACAAGACAGGGTAGAGACCCAGTACTTC
abundance: -
j_gene: TRBJ2-5
v_gene: TRBV9
len: 14
d_gene: TRBD1

CDR3aa: CASSQEQWAEAFF
CDR3nt: TGTGCCAGCAGCCAAGAACAGTGGGCTGAAGCTTTCTTT
abundance: -
j_gene: TRBJ1-1
v_gene: TRBV4-2
len: 13
d_gene: -

CDR3aa: CASSQDRNQPQHF
CDR3nt: TGTGCCAGCAGTCAGGACAGGAATCAGCCCCAGCATTTT
abundance: -
j_gene: TRBJ1-5
v_gene: TRBV2
len: 13
d_gene: TRBD1

CDR3aa: CASSIGYSSPLHF
CDR3nt: TGTGCCAGCAGTATAGGATATAGTTCACCCCTCCACTTT
abundance: -
j_gene: TRBJ1-6
v_gene: TRBV6-4
len: 13
d_gene: -

CDR3aa: CASSLFRGGGTQYF
CDR3nt: TGTGCCAGCAGCTTATTCAGGGGCGGTGGGACCCAGTACTTC
abundance: -
j_gene: TRBJ2-5
v_gene: TRBV7-6
len: 14
d_gene: -

CDR3aa: CATSTGELFF
CDR3nt: TGTGCCACTTCAACCGGGGAGCTGTTTTTT
abundance: -
j_gene: TRBJ2-2
v_gene: TRBV7-9
len: 10
d_gene: -

CDR3aa: CASSQGGDQPQHF
CDR3nt: TGTGCCAGCAGCCAGGGGGGGGATCAGCCCCAGCATTTT
abundance: -
j_gene: TRBJ1-5
v_gene: TRBV6-5
len: 13
d_gene: TRBD1

CDR3aa: CATSREAGGQPQHF
CDR3nt: TGTGCCACCAGCAGAGAAGCTGGCGGACAGCCCCAGCATTTT
abundance: -
j_gene: TRBJ1-5
v_gene: TRBV15
len: 14
d_gene: -

CDR3aa: CASSRPEREGYEQYF
CDR3nt: TGCGCCAGCAGCCGCCCCGAAAGAGAGGGCTACGAGCAGTACTTC
abundance: -
j_gene: TRBJ2-7
v_gene: TRBV4-1
len: 15
d_gene: -